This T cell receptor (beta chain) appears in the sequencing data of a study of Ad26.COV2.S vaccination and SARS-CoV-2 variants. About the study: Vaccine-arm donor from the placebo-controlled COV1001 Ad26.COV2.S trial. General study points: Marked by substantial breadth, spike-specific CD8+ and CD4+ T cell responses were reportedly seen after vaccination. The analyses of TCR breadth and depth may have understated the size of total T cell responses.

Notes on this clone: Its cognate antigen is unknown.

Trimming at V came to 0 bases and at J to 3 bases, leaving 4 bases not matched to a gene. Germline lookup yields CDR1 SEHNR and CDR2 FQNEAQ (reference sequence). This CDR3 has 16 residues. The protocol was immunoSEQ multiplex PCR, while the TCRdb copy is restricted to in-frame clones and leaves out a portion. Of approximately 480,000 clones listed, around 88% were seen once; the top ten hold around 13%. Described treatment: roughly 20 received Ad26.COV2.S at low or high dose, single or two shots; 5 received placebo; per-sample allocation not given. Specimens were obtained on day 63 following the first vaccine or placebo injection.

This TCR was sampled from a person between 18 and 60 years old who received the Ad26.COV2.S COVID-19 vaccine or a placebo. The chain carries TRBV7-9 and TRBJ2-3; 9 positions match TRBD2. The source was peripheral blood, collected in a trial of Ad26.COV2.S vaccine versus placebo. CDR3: CASSLALAGRTDTQYF. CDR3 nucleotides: TGTGCCAGCAGCTTAGCGCTAGCGGGAAGGACAGATACGCAGTATTTT.